One and the same sample provided the 28 T cell receptor beta chains below, sequenced in a study of shared clonotypes between healthy human individuals. Generated by immunoSEQ multiplex PCR, the TCRdb table keeps only in-frame clones and is missing some. The table shows fewer than 3 million clones, with approximately 90% occurring only once. The sequenced sample consisted of naive CD4+ T cells from PBMCs. Regarding subset: CD45RA+ positively selected. The receptors come from a young man in good health. Some clones in this sample may be carry-over from other donors' samples.

CDR3 region: CAISTPQGAKNIQYF. Here the CDR3 DNA reads TGTGCCATCAGTACCCCACAGGGGGCCAAAAACATTCAGTACTTC. This chain uses TRBV10-3 with TRBJ2-4, with TRBD1 matching over 7 bases. The germline V gene has CDR1 ENHRY and CDR2 SYGVKD. V lost 5 bases, J lost 1 base, and 5 bases stayed unmatched. The CDR3 loop spans 15 amino acids.

The V gene is TRBV6-1, the J gene TRBJ2-7; no reliable D call. The germline V and J ends were trimmed by 2 bases and 0 bases, with 8 bases remaining between them. CDR3 length equals 14 residues. Germline V gives CDR1 MNHNS, CDR2 SASEGT. CDR3 sequence reads: CASSETAYSYEQYF. For the CDR3, the DNA is TGTGCCAGCAGTGAAACGGCCTACTCCTACGAGCAGTACTTC.

J is TRBJ1-1 and V is TRBV7-3; TRBD1 might be the D (5 bases). From germline, CDR1 is SGHTA and CDR2 FQGTGA. V was trimmed by 5 bases and J by 1 base, leaving 14 bases between them. The CDR3 is 15 residues long. Written as DNA, the CDR3 is TGTGCCAGCAGCGTAATGGGGGGTGCGAACACTGAAGCTTTCTTT. Its translation is CASSVMGGANTEAFF.

In its sample, this clone was seen once. The chain combines TRBV25-1 with TRBJ2-3; the match to TRBD2 covers 9 bases. Germline V CDR1 and CDR2: MGHDK, SYGVNS. The V gene end was trimmed by 0 bases and the J gene end by 4 bases; junction bases not matched to a gene: 11. The CDR3 totals 18 residues. In DNA, the CDR3 is TGTGCCAGCAGTGAATATGGGGCGGGAGGGCCGCGGCCAGATACGCAGTATTTT. Its translation: CASSEYGAGGPRPDTQYF.

This sequence joins TRBV5-5 and TRBJ2-7, with a weak D call TRBD1 (5 bases). With 5 bases removed from V and 2 bases from J, the gap between germline ends came to 17 bases. The CDR3 extends over 15 amino acids. In germline, CDR1 is SGHKS, CDR2 YYEKEE (reference sequence). CDR3 DNA sequence: TGTGCCAGCAGTCGTGGTGGGGCCGGCACCTACGAGCAGTACTTC. Translating gives CASSRGGAGTYEQYF.

J is TRBJ2-4 and V is TRBV18; TRBD2 agrees at 12 bases. Per the germline V gene, CDR1 is KGHSH and CDR2 is LQKENI. Germline trimming cut 6 bases from V and 0 bases from J; bases unmatched to any gene: 9. The CDR3 runs to 18 residues. The CDR3 loop reads CASSPRLAGGLAKNIQYF. As DNA, the CDR3 is TGTGCCAGCTCGCCGAGGCTAGCGGGAGGGCTAGCCAAAAACATTCAGTACTTC.

V is TRBV28 and J is TRBJ1-4; D remains unclear. Trimming stripped 5 bases from V and 8 bases from J, with 18 bases between. The CDR3 runs to 15 residues. Germline CDR1 MDHEN, CDR2 SYDVKM. CDR3 sequence: CASSLSPINDEKLFF. For the CDR3, the DNA is TGTGCCAGCAGTCTCTCCCCAATCAATGACGAAAAACTGTTTTTT.

J is TRBJ2-1 and V is TRBV9, with 12 bases matching TRBD2. The CDR3 extends over 17 amino acids. J was trimmed by 9 bases and V by 4 bases; bases with no gene match: 14. The germline V gene has CDR1 SGDLS and CDR2 YYNGEE. CDR3 nucleotide sequence: TGTGCCAGCAGCCTTCTAGCGGGAGGGGGCGATTTGGGTGAGCAGTTCTTC. Protein product: CASSLLAGGGDLGEQFF.

The V call is TRBV5-5, the J call TRBJ1-5; D ambiguous. The germline CDR1 and CDR2 sequences are SGHKS and YYEKEE (reference sequence). V lost 0 bases, J lost 1 base, and 2 bases lay in between. This CDR3 region has 13 residues. This chain's CDR3 is CASSLASNQPQHF. The DNA of the CDR3 is TGTGCCAGCAGCTTGGCCAGCAATCAGCCCCAGCATTTT. Full variable domain (outside the CDR3, taken from reference TRBV5-5 and TRBJ1-5): DAGVTQSPTHLIKTRGQQVTLRCSPISGHKSVSWYQQVLGQGPQFIFQYYEKEERGRGNFPDRFSARQFPNYSSELNVNALLLGDSALYLCASSLASNQPQHFGDGTRLSIL.

The gene calls are TRBV18 and TRBJ1-3, with 8 nucleotides matching TRBD1. With 5 bases clipped from V and 2 bases from J, the junction kept 8 bases outside the gene matches. CDR1 and CDR2 from the germline V gene are KGHSH and LQKENI. This CDR3 contains 16 residues. Here the CDR3 DNA reads TGTGCCAGCTCAAGAAGAGGACAGGGCGCTGGAAACACCATATATTTT. Its translation: CASSRRGQGAGNTIYF. The full variable domain, with the rest looked up from reference TRBV18 and TRBJ1-3, is NAGVMQNPRHLVRRRGQEARLRCSPMKGHSHVYWYRQLPEEGLKFMVYLQKENIIDESGMPKERFSAEFPKEGPSILRIQQVVRGDSAAYFCASSRRGQGAGNTIYFGEGSWLTVV.

The J gene is TRBJ1-1, the V gene TRBV5-4, with D perhaps matching TRBD1 (6 bases). The CDR3 runs 15 residues. CDR1 is SGHNT and CDR2 is YYREEE in the germline V gene (reference sequence). V was cut by 4 bases and J by 5 bases, with 18 bases left in between. Written as DNA, the CDR3 is TGTGCCAGCAGCAATGCAGGGGCGGCAGGGACTGAAGCTTTCTTT. Translated: CASSNAGAAGTEAFF. Supplemented by reference TRBV5-4 and TRBJ1-1, the full variable domain reads ETGVTQSPTHLIKTRGQQVTLRCSSQSGHNTVSWYQQALGQGPQFIFQYYREEENGRGNFPPRFSGLQFPNYSSELNVNALELDDSALYLCASSNAGAAGTEAFFGQGTRLTVV.

The V call is TRBV25-1, the J call TRBJ1-3; a weak D match, TRBD1 (6 bases). Trimming shortened V by 3 bases and J by 5 bases, and 11 bases separated the two germline ends. The CDR3 is made up of 14 amino acids. Germline loops: CDR1 MGHDK, CDR2 SYGVNS. The chain's CDR3 is CASSETGLRNTIYF. In nucleotides, the CDR3 is TGTGCCAGCAGTGAGACAGGTTTACGAAACACCATATATTTT.

The V call is TRBV15, the J call TRBJ1-3; D might be TRBD1 (5 bases). Per the germline V gene, CDR1 is LNHNV and CDR2 is YYDKDF (reference sequence). This CDR3 has 17 residues. V was clipped by 0 bases and J by 7 bases, with 19 bases between them. CDR3 protein: CATSRDPRGTPRNTIYF. The CDR3 bases are TGTGCCACCAGCAGAGATCCAAGGGGCACCCCCCGGAACACCATATATTTT.

The chain links TRBV7-9 to TRBJ1-1; D remains ambiguous. This CDR3 spans 16 amino acids. Trimming cost V 0 bases and J 5 bases, with 16 bases left between them. Looked up from germline, CDR1 is SEHNR and CDR2 is FQNEAQ (reference sequence). The CDR3 reads CASSLAPWNFRTEAFF. In nucleotides, the CDR3 is TGTGCCAGCAGCTTAGCGCCCTGGAATTTTCGTACTGAAGCTTTCTTT.

CDR3 region: CASSERAGLVDGYTF. CDR3 DNA: TGTGCCAGCAGTGAGCGTGCCGGGTTAGTCGATGGCTACACCTTC. The chain carries TRBV6-4 and TRBJ1-2; D not certain. The V gene's germline CDR1 is MRHNA and CDR2 SNTAGT. Between the trimmed V and J ends, which lost 3 bases and 6 bases, there was a span of 17 bases. This CDR3 has 15 residues.

This chain connects TRBV6-6 to TRBJ1-5, with D perhaps matching TRBD1 (6 bases). Between the trimmed V and J ends, which lost 6 bases and 7 bases, there was a span of 13 bases. CDR3 length: 13 residues. Germline V gene sequence: CDR1 MNHNY, CDR2 SVGAGI (reference sequence). CDR3 nucleotides: TGTGCCAGCAGCCCGGGGGCGCCGCAGCCCCAGCATTTT. Amino acids: CASSPGAPQPQHF.

V gene TRBV6-5 combines with J gene TRBJ1-4; D might be TRBD1 (5 bases). Germline V gene lookup returns CDR1 MNHEY and CDR2 SVGAGI. The V and J ends lost 3 bases and 3 bases respectively, with 14 bases between them. The length of the CDR3 is 16 residues. CDR3: CASSYRGASANEKLFF. CDR3 DNA: TGTGCCAGCAGTTATCGCGGGGCTTCGGCTAATGAAAAACTGTTTTTT.

As concerns this clone: The same CDR3 arises from other DNA sequences in this sample as well. V usage is TRBV30 and J usage is TRBJ1-2; D unresolved. V was cut by 2 bases and J by 4 bases, with 5 bases left in between. The CDR3 has 11 amino acids. Germline CDR1 is GTSNPN and CDR2 is SVGIG (reference sequence). This chain's CDR3 is CAWSPTYGYTF. The CDR3 bases are TGTGCCTGGAGTCCGACCTATGGCTACACCTTC.

V usage is TRBV18 and J usage is TRBJ2-1; tentative D call: TRBD1 (5 bases). Trimming left V 4 bases short and J 8 bases short, with 15 bases between. CDR1 KGHSH and CDR2 LQKENI come from the germline V gene. The CDR3 runs to 14 residues. The CDR3 bases are TGTGCCAGCTCACGGTCAGGGTATAACGATGAGCAGTTCTTC. Protein product: CASSRSGYNDEQFF.

This clone has only one observation. This chain uses TRBV15 with TRBJ2-3, with no clear D. V lost 0 bases and J lost 2, with 6 bases in between. The CDR3 consists of 14 residues. The germline gives CDR1 LNHNV, CDR2 YYDKDF (reference sequence). The CDR3 bases are TGTGCCACCAGCAGAGAGGGGAACACAGATACGCAGTATTTT. It codes for CATSREGNTDTQYF.

Remarks on this clone: Other DNA sequences from this sample encode an identical CDR3 as well. The chain couples TRBV5-1 to TRBJ1-5; a possible D gene is TRBD1 (5 bases). Germline-derived CDR1 and CDR2 are SGHRS and YFSETQ. V was trimmed by 0 bases and J by 6 bases, leaving 10 bases between them. The CDR3 spans 14 residues. CDR3: CASSLEQGSQPQHF. DNA for the CDR3: TGCGCCAGCAGCTTGGAGCAGGGAAGTCAGCCCCAGCATTTT.

This sequence joins TRBV5-1 and TRBJ1-2; D is unresolved. CDR1 is SGHRS and CDR2 is YFSETQ in the germline V gene. This CDR3 spans 15 amino acids. Trimming took 1 base from V and 0 from J, leaving 10 bases between them. The CDR3 reads CASSLSGEPNYGYTF. The CDR3 region has the DNA TGCGCCAGCAGCTTGAGCGGAGAACCTAACTATGGCTACACCTTC.

The V gene is TRBV6-1, the J gene TRBJ2-2; maybe TRBD1 (5 bases). The V end lost 8 bases, the J end lost 2 bases, and 9 bases lay between the germline ends. From germline, CDR1 is MNHNS and CDR2 SASEGT. This CDR3 is 13 amino acids long. CDR3 bases: TGTGCCAGCTGGGGCAAAAACACCGGGGAGCTGTTTTTT. It specifies CASWGKNTGELFF.

The genes are TRBV19 and TRBJ1-2; TRBD1 aligns across 7 bases. Germline assignment: CDR1 LNHDA and CDR2 SQIVND (reference sequence). V gave up 6 bases and J gave up 2 bases; unmatched junction bases: 12. The CDR3 spans 16 residues. The chain's CDR3 is CASSRNWDSRNYGYTF. The CDR3 DNA sequence: TGTGCCAGTAGCAGAAATTGGGACAGCAGAAACTATGGCTACACCTTC. Looking up the rest from reference TRBV19 and TRBJ1-2 gives the full variable domain: DGGITQSPKYLFRKEGQNVTLSCEQNLNHDAMYWYRQDPGQGLRLIYYSQIVNDFQKGDIAEGYSVSREKKESFPLTVTSAQKNPTAFYLCASSRNWDSRNYGYTFGSGTRLTVV.

The genes are TRBV29-1 and TRBJ2-1, with 13 bases aligning to TRBD2. Germline V gives CDR1 SQVTM, CDR2 ANQGSEA. The V gene end was trimmed by 5 bases and the J gene end by 7 bases; junction bases not matched to a gene: 5. The CDR3 is 14 residues long. The CDR3 sequence is CSVLGLAGMNEQFF. The CDR3 DNA reads as TGCAGCGTTCTGGGACTAGCGGGAATGAATGAGCAGTTCTTC.

This clone was detected only a few times. The chain links TRBV4-1 to TRBJ1-5; possible D gene TRBD1, 5 bases. The CDR3 is made up of 18 amino acids. Germline V gene lookup returns CDR1 MGHRA and CDR2 YSYEKL. V was pared by 4 bases and J by 0 bases, with 19 bases between. In nucleotides, the CDR3 is TGCGCCAGCAGCCCGAGGCGGGGCGCCGGCGATAGCAATCAGCCCCAGCATTTT. It translates to CASSPRRGAGDSNQPQHF.

This clone was picked up one time. The chain is built from TRBV18 and TRBJ2-7, with D possibly matching TRBD1 (8 bases). The CDR3 totals 16 residues. Germline assignment: CDR1 KGHSH and CDR2 LQKENI. The V end lost 0 bases, the J end lost 0 bases, and 12 bases lay between the germline ends. As DNA, the CDR3 is TGTGCCAGCTCACCACCCAACAGGGGGGGCTCCTACGAGCAGTACTTC. As protein: CASSPPNRGGSYEQYF. Using reference TRBV18 and TRBJ2-7 for the parts outside the CDR3, the full variable domain is NAGVMQNPRHLVRRRGQEARLRCSPMKGHSHVYWYRQLPEEGLKFMVYLQKENIIDESGMPKERFSAEFPKEGPSILRIQQVVRGDSAAYFCASSPPNRGGSYEQYFGPGTRLTVT.

The table lists this clone with a few counts. The chain combines TRBV7-2 with TRBJ2-2, with 8 bases lining up with TRBD1. Trimming took 8 bases from V and 7 from J; bases not matched to a gene: 6. Germline V gene data show CDR1 as SGHTA and CDR2 as FQGNSA. The CDR3 sequence is 13 residues long. Here the CDR3 DNA reads TGTGCCAGCCGGACAGGGCCGGTCGGGGAGCTGTTTTTT. Translation gives CASRTGPVGELFF.